The 2 T cell receptor beta chains reported below all come from one sample, sequenced in a study of T cell responses to AZD1222 COVID-19 vaccine. Some clones are missing from TCRdb's copy, which holds only in-frame ones; the method was immunoSEQ multiplex PCR. The repertoire holds some 150,000 clones, with over 75% as singletons. The sample was peripheral blood, taken on day 0 of AZD1222 vaccination. The receptors were gathered from an adult in good health.

This chain uses TRBV6-2 or TRBV6-3 with TRBJ2-5; a possible D gene is TRBD1 (6 bases). The CDR3 covers 15 residues. Germline lookup yields CDR1 MNHEY and CDR2 SVGEGT. The V end lost 2 bases, the J end lost 3 bases, and 13 bases lay between the germline ends. The chain's CDR3 is CASSYPSGTKETQYF. CDR3 coding DNA: TGTGCCAGCAGTTACCCTTCTGGGACAAAAGAGACCCAGTACTTC.

J is TRBJ2-7 and V is TRBV6-2 or TRBV6-3, with D tentatively TRBD1 or TRBD2 (5 bases each). Germline CDR1 reads MNHEY; CDR2 reads SVGEGT. This CDR3 comprises 13 residues. V lost 1 base and J 7 bases, leaving 11 bases between the germline ends. The CDR3 region is CASSYFLAGEQYF. The CDR3 DNA is TGTGCCAGCAGTTACTTCCTAGCAGGGGAGCAGTACTTC.